The clone carrying this T cell receptor (beta chain) was counted many times. Antigen unknown. V shed 0 bases and J shed 0 bases, with 8 bases lying between them. Germline loops: CDR1 SQVTM, CDR2 ANQGSEA. The CDR3 covers 14 residues. The data originate from a study of T-cell reconstitution after alpha-beta-depleted transplantation in children. Preparation of the TCRbeta library involved a method that used unique molecular identifiers. From the PCR reads, TCRdb called clonotypes with MiXCR, one entry per CDR3 protein. The table lists 200,000 to 250,000 distinct CDR3 sequences, just under 8.5% of them singletons, with less than 8% in the top ten. Findings and caveats of the study: There were reportedly several hundred expanded graft clones from which alpha-beta T cells came about two months after transplant.

The TCR originated in a male patient younger than 18 who had a stem cell transplant for acute lymphoblastic leukemia, so the T cells may come from the graft donor. This chain uses TRBV29-1 with TRBJ1-1; D gene ambiguous. Sequenced material: PBMCs, mostly from graft donor cells, taken 180 days after TCRalphabeta/CD19-depleted stem cell transplant. CDR3 sequence: CSVEDTGVNTEAFF. The CDR3 coding sequence is TGCAGCGTTGAAGACACCGGGGTGAACACTGAAGCTTTCTTT.